This TCR beta chain was sequenced in a study of CD8+ T cells in alopecia areata (dated by TCRdb to the late 2010s). Regarding the complete study: The treated patients, all with moderate-to-severe alopecia areata, were enrolled in an open-label pilot trial of oral tofacitinib given at 5 to 10 mg twice daily. Scalp clonality was compared among normal scalp (n=4), patchy alopecia areata scalp (n=8), and alopecia totalis/universalis scalp (n=8). Human TCRbeta sequencing covered scalp tissue and sorted CD4+ and CD8+ peripheral blood T cells from patchy and totalis/universalis alopecia areata patients and healthy controls. Amplification of TCRbeta CDR3 regions was done by immunoSEQ multiplex PCR using 35 Vbeta forward primers and 13 Jbeta reverse primers. RNA was extracted with the PAXgene miRNA kit for fixed scalp, the miRNeasy kit for PBMCs, and the RNeasy kit for mouse skin. Tofacitinib was given for 6 to 18 months, followed by 6 months of follow-up off drug to assess delayed response and recurrence. Biopsies were taken from tofacitinib-treated patients at baseline and at 4 and 24 weeks of treatment, and a later scalp biopsy was taken in several of the tofacitinib-treated patients. In both human patients and the C3H/HeJ mouse model, the study applied high-throughput TCRbeta sequencing to look at T cell clonal expansion in alopecia areata. General findings and caveats noted by the study authors: Compared with normal scalp, lesional scalp, particularly in alopecia totalis/universalis, had higher clonality and more expanded CD8+ clones, which suggests antigenic drive. Unlike mouse skin, which is dominated by gammadelta T cells, normal human skin has resident alphabeta T cells that are also sequenced, and this complicates analysis of the scalp TCR repertoire. Compared with mice, TCR sequences shared between patients were less clear, possibly partly because of HLA diversity across the patient population.

The time point label, as the study defines it: baseline before oral tofacitinib. Lesional scalp punch biopsies and peripheral blood were obtained from alopecia areata patients. PBMCs were separated by density centrifugation and stained for CD3, CD4 and CD8, after which CD4+ and CD8+ T cells were sorted on a FACSAria. Preparation of the library involved the immunoSEQ multiplex PCR assay. For TCR sequencing, RNA was extracted from every sample and reverse transcribed into cDNA to serve as template. SuperScript III was used to make first-strand cDNA, primed with a 2:1 mix of oligo-dT and random hexamers. A synthetic immune receptor repertoire was used to measure amplification bias, and any remaining bias was corrected computationally. Per the original workflow: Raw reads were preprocessed to remove errors, and CDR3 was defined according to IMGT conventions as the region from the conserved cysteine to phenylalanine. Clonality was calculated as 1 minus Shannon entropy normalized by log2 of the number of productive unique TCRs. Scalp TCRbeta sequences were cross-referenced with sorted blood CD4 and CD8 repertoires so that the CD4 or CD8 identity of scalp clones could be inferred. This immuneACCESS table, as held by TCRdb, lists in-frame sequences with V and J called but not all clones. Of the missing ones, under half trace to an unresolved V gene in checked studies; the others have no known cause. V and J calls and clone size are those listed in that table; D and trimming were worked out from the DNA. This sample gives roughly 130,000 clones in total; 58% of them show up just once. The top ten hold roughly 4.5% of the sample.

On this clone: Its specific antigen is unknown. Qualities for individual bases were not recorded, and no much larger clone is one base off.

The CDR3 measures 14 amino acids from cysteine to phenylalanine. The entry retains the CDR3 DNA only, 42 bases that are in frame from base 1. The junction carries 11 bases between V and J, which are trimmed by 1 base and 4 bases respectively. The germline V gene sets CDR1 to SGHRS and CDR2 to YFSETQ. The TCR was taken from a human donor with alopecia areata. Recombination joined TRBV5-1 with TRBJ1-2, with the D segment identity uncertain. The source material was CD4+ T cells sorted from blood, sampled at week 0. Read as DNA, the sequence is TGCGCCAGCAGCTTGTTGTCACCTTCCTATGGCTACACCTTC. Translated, this gives CASSLLSPSYGYTF.